These T cell receptor beta chains were read from a single sample in a study of CD8+CD57+ T cells in acquired aplastic anemia. MiXCR was run by TCRdb on the reads, yielding one entry per CDR3 protein. The sample records fewer than 300,000 distinct CDR3 sequences, 65% to 90% being singletons. Sequenced sample: sorted CD4+, CD8+, or CD8+CD57+ T cells (not recorded which) from PBMCs. The origin of the receptors is a human donor with aplastic anemia. Both conserved end residues are part of each CDR3. A D gene is named only where the DNA matches it firmly. Some rows mark clone size as missing; the rest say once, few, many or name a class of expanded clone.

clone_size | d_call | j_call | v_call | cdr3_nt | cdr3_aa
- | - | TRBJ1-1 | TRBV5-6 | TGCGCCAGCAGCTTGGAGAGGGACGGGGGGGAAGGGAACACTGAAGCTTTCTTT | CASSLERDGGEGNTEAFF
- | - | TRBJ1-6 | TRBV7-8 | TGTGCCAGCAGCTTAGCCAGAGGTCCCGCTACGCACCATTTT | CASSLARGPATHHF
- | TRBD2 | TRBJ2-7 | TRBV19 | TGTGCCAGCAGTTTAGTCGGGGGGGCGGACAAGGAGCACTTC | CASSLVGGADKEHF
- | - | TRBJ2-5 | TRBV7-9 | TGTGCCAGCAGCTTTCAAAGAAGCGGGCGGGGCGCCCAGTACTTC | CASSFQRSGRGAQYF
few | - | TRBJ2-5 | TRBV2 | TGTGCCAGCAGAAATACGGCCAATAGCAATCAGCCCCAGTACTTC | CASRNTANSNQPQYF
many | - | TRBJ1-4 | TRBV6-6 | TGTGCCAGCAGAGGGTGGCAGGGTAATGAAAAACTGTTTTTT | CASRGWQGNEKLFF
- | - | TRBJ2-7 | TRBV25-1 | TGTGCCAGCAGTGAATTCGGGATCCACGAGCAGTACTTC | CASSEFGIHEQYF
few | - | TRBJ2-3 | TRBV9 | TGTGCCAGCAGCGTAGCGGGGGACCCGAAGGATGGCTATTTT | CASSVAGDPKDGYF
once | - | TRBJ2-7 | TRBV7-2 | TGTGCCAGCAGCTTCGCGAGGATGGCTGGCTACGAGCAGTACTTC | CASSFARMAGYEQYF
many | - | TRBJ1-4 | TRBV7-3 | TGTGCCAGCAGCCTAAGAGGAGGGAAAGACCTAAGATGGGAAAAACTGTTTTTT | CASSLRGGKDLRWEKLFF
few | - | TRBJ1-1 | TRBV7-2 | TGTGCCAGCAGCTTAGCTCGAGGTCCCAATACGCAGGCTTTCTTT | CASSLARGPNTQAFF
- | TRBD1 | TRBJ1-5 | TRBV7-3 | TGTGCCAGCAGGAGACAGGGAGTACAGCTCCCCCCTTTT | CASRRQGVQLPPF
- | - | TRBJ1-3 | TRBV13 | TGTGCCAGCAGCTTCCGGGACTCCAGCTCTGGAAACACCATATATTTT | CASSFRDSSSGNTIYF
- | TRBD1 | TRBJ2-7 | TRBV6-1 | TGTGCCAGCAGGCGGACAGGGATCCACGAGCAGTACTTC | CASRRTGIHEQYF
- | - | TRBJ2-5 | TRBV5-1 | TGTGCCACCAGTAGGGGCTCCACCCAAGTGACCCAGTACTTC | CATSRGSTQVTQYF
- | TRBD2 | TRBJ2-3 | TRBV7-3 | TGTGCCAGCAGCTTGGAGCGGGGGGGCACAAGAGACTATTTT | CASSLERGGTRDYF
- | - | TRBJ1-5 | TRBV7-9 | TGTGCCAGCAGCTCCATGAATCAGCCCCAGCATTTT | CASSSMNQPQHF
once | - | TRBJ2-3 | TRBV7-2 | TGTGCCAGCAGCTTAGGGGGCAGAGATAAGCAGTATTTT | CASSLGGRDKQYF
- | - | TRBJ2-1 | TRBV9 | TGTGCCAGCAGCCCATTTTGGGGGGACAACTACAATGAGCAGTTCTTC | CASSPFWGDNYNEQFF
- | TRBD2 | TRBJ2-5 | TRBV24-1 | TGTGCCACCGGGACTAGCGGGACTTGGGGAGAGACCCAGTACTTC | CATGTSGTWGETQYF
- | TRBD2 | TRBJ2-1 | TRBV7-2 | TGTGCCAGCAGCTCAGGGACTAGGGAGCAGTACGTCTGG | CASSSGTREQYVW
- | TRBD1 | TRBJ2-7 | TRBV25-1 | TGTGCCAGCAGTGATTTACGGACAGGGGCCTACGAGCAGTACTTC | CASSDLRTGAYEQYF
- | - | TRBJ2-5 | TRBV7-8 | TGTGCCAGCAGCTTACCGGGAGATCCCACTCCGCACTTC | CASSLPGDPTPHF